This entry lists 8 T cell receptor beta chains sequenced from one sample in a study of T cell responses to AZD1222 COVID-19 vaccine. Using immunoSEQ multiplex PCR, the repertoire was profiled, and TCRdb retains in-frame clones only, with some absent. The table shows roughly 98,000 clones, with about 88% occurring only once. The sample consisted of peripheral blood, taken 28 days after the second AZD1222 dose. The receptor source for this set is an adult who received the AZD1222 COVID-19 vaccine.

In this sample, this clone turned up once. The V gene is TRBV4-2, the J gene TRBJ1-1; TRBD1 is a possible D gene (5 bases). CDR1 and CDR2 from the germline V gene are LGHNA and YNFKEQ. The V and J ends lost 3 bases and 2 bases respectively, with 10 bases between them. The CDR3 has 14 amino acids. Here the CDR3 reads CASSHGGVNTEAFF. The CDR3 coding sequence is TGTGCCAGCAGCCATGGGGGTGTCAACACTGAAGCTTTCTTT.

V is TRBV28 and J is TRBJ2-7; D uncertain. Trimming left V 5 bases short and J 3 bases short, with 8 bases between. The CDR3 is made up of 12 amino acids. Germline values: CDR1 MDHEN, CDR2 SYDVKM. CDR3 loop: CASSRYNYEQYF. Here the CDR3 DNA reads TGTGCCAGCAGTAGGTATAACTACGAGCAGTACTTC.

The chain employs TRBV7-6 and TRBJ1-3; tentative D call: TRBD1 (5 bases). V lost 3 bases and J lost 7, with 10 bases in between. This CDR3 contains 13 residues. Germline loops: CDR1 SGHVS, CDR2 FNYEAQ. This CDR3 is CASSLRDLNTIYF. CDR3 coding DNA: TGTGCCAGCAGCTTGCGGGACCTCAACACCATATATTTT.

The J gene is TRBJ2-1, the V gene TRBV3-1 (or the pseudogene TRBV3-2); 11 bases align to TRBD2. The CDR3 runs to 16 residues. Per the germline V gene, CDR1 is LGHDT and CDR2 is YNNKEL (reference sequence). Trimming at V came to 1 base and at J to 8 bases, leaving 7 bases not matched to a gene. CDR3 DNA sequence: TGTGCCAGCAGCCAAGGCATCACTAGCGGGAGTTATGAGCAGTTCTTC. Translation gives CASSQGITSGSYEQFF.

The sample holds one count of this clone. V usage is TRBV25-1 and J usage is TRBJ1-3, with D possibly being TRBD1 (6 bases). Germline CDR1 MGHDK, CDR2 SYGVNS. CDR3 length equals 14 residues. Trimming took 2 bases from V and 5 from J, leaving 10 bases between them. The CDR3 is CASSEGQGRNTIYF. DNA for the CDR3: TGTGCCAGCAGTGAAGGGCAGGGGAGAAACACCATATATTTT.

CDR3 protein: CAWDPDGSGNTIYF. The CDR3 DNA is TGTGCCTGGGATCCGGATGGCTCTGGAAACACCATATATTTT. The V call is TRBV30, the J call TRBJ1-3; no definite D call. Looked up from germline, CDR1 is GTSNPN and CDR2 is SVGIG (reference sequence). The germline V and J ends were trimmed by 5 bases and 0 bases, with 11 bases remaining between them. This CDR3 is built from 14 residues. The whole variable domain, filled in from reference TRBV30 and TRBJ1-3, reads SQTIHQWPATLVQPVGSPLSLECTVEGTSNPNLYWYRQAAGRGLQLLFYSVGIGQISSEVPQNLSASRPQDRQFILSSKKLLLSDSGFYLCAWDPDGSGNTIYFGEGSWLTVV.

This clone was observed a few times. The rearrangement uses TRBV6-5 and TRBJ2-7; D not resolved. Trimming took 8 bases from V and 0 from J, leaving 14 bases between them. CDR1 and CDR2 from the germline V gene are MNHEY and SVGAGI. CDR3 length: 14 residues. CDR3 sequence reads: CASWKDRYSYEQYF. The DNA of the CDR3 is TGTGCCAGCTGGAAAGATAGGTACTCCTACGAGCAGTACTTC.

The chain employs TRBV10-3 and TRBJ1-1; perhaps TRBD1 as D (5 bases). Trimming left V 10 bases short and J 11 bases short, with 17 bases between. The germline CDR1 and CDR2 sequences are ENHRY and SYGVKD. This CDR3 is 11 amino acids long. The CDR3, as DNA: TGTGCCACTATACAGGAATTCCAGGCTTTCTTT. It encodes CATIQEFQAFF.